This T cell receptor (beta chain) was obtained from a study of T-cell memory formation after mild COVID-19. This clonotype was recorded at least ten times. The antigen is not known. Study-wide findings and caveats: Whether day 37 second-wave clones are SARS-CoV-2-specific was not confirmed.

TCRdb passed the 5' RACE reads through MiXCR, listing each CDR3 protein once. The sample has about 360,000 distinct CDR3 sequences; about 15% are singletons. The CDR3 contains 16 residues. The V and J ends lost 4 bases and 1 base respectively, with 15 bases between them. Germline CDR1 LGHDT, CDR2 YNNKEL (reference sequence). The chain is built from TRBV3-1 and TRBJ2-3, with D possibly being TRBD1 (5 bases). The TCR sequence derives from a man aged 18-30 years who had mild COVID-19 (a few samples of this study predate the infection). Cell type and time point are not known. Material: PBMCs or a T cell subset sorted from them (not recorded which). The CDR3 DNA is TGTGCCAGCAGCCCCCCCCCTACCAGGGGCACAGATACGCAGTATTTT. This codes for CASSPPPTRGTDTQYF.